These T cell receptor beta chains were read from a single sample in a study of cytotoxic CD8 clonotypes in ibrutinib-treated CLL. Using immunoSEQ multiplex PCR, the repertoire was profiled, and TCRdb retains in-frame clones only, with some absent. The sample has about 300,000 clones, about 72% seen once; the top ten hold about 5.7%. The sequenced sample was PBMCs, obtained at disease progression, from a patient treated with ibrutinib. Every receptor here comes from a human donor with chronic lymphocytic leukemia. Both conserved end residues are trimmed from each CDR3.

v_call	j_call	cdr3_aa
TRBV2	TRBJ2-3	ATSPRDTDTQY
TRBV5-1	TRBJ1-2	ASSPDNNYGYT
TRBV15	TRBJ1-2	ATSRVAAGVYGYT
TRBV7-2	TRBJ1-2	ASSLVPTYGYT
TRBV5-6	TRBJ2-7	ASSTAGAIYEQY
TRBV29-1	TRBJ2-5	SGDGGEEAQY
TRBV5-1	TRBJ2-7	ASSRDSGNEQY
TRBV6-5	TRBJ2-2	ASSYVGFTGELF
TRBV25-1	TRBJ1-2	ASSARTGGSHGYT
TRBV29-1	TRBJ2-7	SVGWDRGPYEQY
TRBV7-6	TRBJ1-3	ASSLRPVTGPSGNTIY
TRBV6-6	TRBJ1-2	ASVSTRGYT
TRBV7-8	TRBJ1-2	ASSLAMTGRGYT
TRBV7-3	TRBJ2-1	ASSLWRQGRSYNEQF
TRBV20-1	TRBJ1-2	SAAQGTGYT
TRBV7-5	TRBJ1-1	ARSYRLPTVPTEAF
TRBV25-1	TRBJ2-1	ASSEYRSSYNEQF
TRBV5-6	TRBJ1-3	ASSLGGISGNTIY
TRBV5-1	TRBJ2-7	ASSLEDRNSYEQY
TRBV30	TRBJ1-1	AWTLTWGGIRDTEAF
TRBV9	TRBJ2-7	ASSVGVGFDEQY
TRBV5-1	TRBJ2-3	ASSLESGASTDTQY
TRBV27	TRBJ2-1	ASSFPGSYNEQF
TRBV4-3	TRBJ2-2	ASAVRDFYTNTGELF
TRBV11-2	TRBJ2-1	ASNPRISSYNEQF
TRBV11-3	TRBJ2-7	ASSLVPGTGDHEQY
TRBV28	TRBJ1-1	ASWPWGNTEAF
TRBV28	TRBJ2-7	ASSLWTGSAYEQY
TRBV11-2	TRBJ1-2	ASSFRGAIDGYT
TRBV4-1	TRBJ1-6	ASSQDWRNSRNSPLH
TRBV5-1	TRBJ1-6	ASSLRDMSSYNSPLH
TRBV27	TRBJ2-7	ASSLTTSGYPYEQY
TRBV14	TRBJ2-1	ASALELYNEQF
TRBV15	TRBJ2-5	ATGDRRHLTSWETQY
TRBV4-1	TRBJ2-7	ASSPGQGSYEQY
TRBV10-3	TRBJ2-7	AISEDTGYGEQY
TRBV4-1	TRBJ1-3	ASSQGQGGWDTIY
TRBV4-3	TRBJ2-7	ASSPRGLAGGGDEQY
TRBV7-2	TRBJ2-3	ASSFPGDRRSKY
TRBV5-1	TRBJ2-7	ASSRDVGHSSYEQY
TRBV2	TRBJ1-3	ASKTTGGNTIY
TRBV13	TRBJ1-1	ASSLGGTGEAF
TRBV6-1	TRBJ2-3	ASSDLYGSPTQY
TRBV4-3	TRBJ2-3	ASSQVWAGRETPQY
TRBV7-3	TRBJ2-3	ASSFTGVDDTQY
TRBV18	TRBJ2-3	ASSQTPGQGAFSTDTQY
TRBV4-1	TRBJ1-5	ASSQDDNNQPQH
TRBV11-1	TRBJ2-7	ASSLWRAGEAYEQY
TRBV7-9	TRBJ1-4	ASRETGSNEKLF
TRBV11-1	TRBJ2-1	ASVRLGADEQF
TRBV7-9	TRBJ1-1	ASSPTSTEAF
TRBV9	TRBJ1-2	ASSRTGEYGYT
TRBV7-9	TRBJ1-1	ASSLDSWGLTTEAF
TRBV4-1	TRBJ2-3	ASSRPSTGDTQY
TRBV6-1	TRBJ2-5	ASSYPPY
TRBV4-1	TRBJ2-2	ASSQDHGRTNTGELF
TRBV27	TRBJ2-1	ASSLGSLAGLVNEQF
TRBV11-2	TRBJ2-7	ASSSTGGYEQY